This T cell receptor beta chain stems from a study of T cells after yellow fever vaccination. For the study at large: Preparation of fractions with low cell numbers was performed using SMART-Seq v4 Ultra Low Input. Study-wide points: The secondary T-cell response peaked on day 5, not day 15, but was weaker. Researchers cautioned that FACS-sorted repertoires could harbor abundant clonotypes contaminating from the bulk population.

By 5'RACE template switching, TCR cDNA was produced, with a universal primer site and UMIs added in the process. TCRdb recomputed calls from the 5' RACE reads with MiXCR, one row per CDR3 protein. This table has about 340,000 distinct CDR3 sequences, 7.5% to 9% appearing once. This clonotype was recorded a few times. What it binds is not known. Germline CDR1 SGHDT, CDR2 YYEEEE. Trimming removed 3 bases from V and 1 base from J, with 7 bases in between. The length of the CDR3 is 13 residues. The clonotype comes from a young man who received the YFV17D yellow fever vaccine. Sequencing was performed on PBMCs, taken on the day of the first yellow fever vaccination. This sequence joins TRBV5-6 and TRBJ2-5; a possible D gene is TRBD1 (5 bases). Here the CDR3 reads CASSYDSQETQYF. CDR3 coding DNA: TGTGCCAGCAGCTATGACAGCCAAGAGACCCAGTACTTC.